This T cell receptor (beta chain) was sequenced for a study of CD8+ T cells in alopecia areata. This clone came up a few times. cDNA serving as the sequencing template came from extracted, reverse transcribed RNA. Sequenced by immunoSEQ multiplex PCR; TCRdb stores in-frame clones only, minus some. The table shows around 190,000 clones, with approximately 60% occurring only once. This CDR3 has 13 residues. Germline values: CDR1 SNHLY, CDR2 FYNNEI. V shed 3 bases and J shed 6 bases, with 11 bases lying between them. The V call is TRBV2, the J call TRBJ1-2, with D tentatively TRBD1 (5 bases). Source material: CD8+ T cells sorted from blood. The receptor was derived from a human donor in good health. CDR3 protein: CASSDTDKNGYTF. In nucleotides, the CDR3 is TGTGCCAGCAGTGACACGGACAAGAATGGCTACACCTTC.